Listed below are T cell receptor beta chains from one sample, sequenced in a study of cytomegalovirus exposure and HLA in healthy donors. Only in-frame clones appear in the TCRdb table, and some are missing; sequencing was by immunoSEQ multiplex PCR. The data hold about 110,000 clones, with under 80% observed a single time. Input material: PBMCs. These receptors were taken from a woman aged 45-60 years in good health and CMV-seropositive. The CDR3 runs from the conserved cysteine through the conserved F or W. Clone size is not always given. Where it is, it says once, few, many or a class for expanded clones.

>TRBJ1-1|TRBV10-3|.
CAISLGAVNTEAFF
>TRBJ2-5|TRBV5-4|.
CASSLDFQETQYF
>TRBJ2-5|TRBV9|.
CASSVEPTPSGRGETQYF
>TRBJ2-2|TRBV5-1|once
CASSLAGSLNTGELFF
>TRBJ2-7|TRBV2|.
CASLVWAPGYEQYF
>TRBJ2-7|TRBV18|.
CASSPGQGDLRQYF
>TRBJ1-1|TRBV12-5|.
CASGPGQGSGAFF
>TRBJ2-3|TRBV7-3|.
CASSSGGGDTQYF
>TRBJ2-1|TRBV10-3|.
CAISGGLPNEQFF
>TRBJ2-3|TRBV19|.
CAVQSTDTQYF
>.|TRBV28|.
CASSFLGGSHEQYF
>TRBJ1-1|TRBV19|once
CASSQNGRTGRSEAFF
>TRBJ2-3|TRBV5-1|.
CASSSSDGIETQYF
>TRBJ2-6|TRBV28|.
CASSFHSGANVLTF
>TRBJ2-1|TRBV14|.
CASSPGLAGAQQFF
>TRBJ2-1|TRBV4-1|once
CASSPRLAGSIGVYYNEQFF
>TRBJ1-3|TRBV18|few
CASSLSRETGNTIYF
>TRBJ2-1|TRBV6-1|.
CASSSGPYNEQFF
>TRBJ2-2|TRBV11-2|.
CASSFVTGELFF
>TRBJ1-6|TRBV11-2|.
CASSVGQGSSPLHF
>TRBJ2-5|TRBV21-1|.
CASSPQGSEQYF
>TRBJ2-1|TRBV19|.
CASSIRRDEQFF
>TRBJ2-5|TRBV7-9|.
CASSWTRHEETQYF
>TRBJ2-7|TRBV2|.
CASSEATAYEQYF
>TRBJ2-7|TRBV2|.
CASSDLGQGGSYEQYF
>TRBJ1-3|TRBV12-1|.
CASSVKKGLSGNTIYF
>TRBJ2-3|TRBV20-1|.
CSAYADTQYF
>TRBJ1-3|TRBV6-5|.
CASSYSNGGNTIYF
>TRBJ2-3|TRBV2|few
CASSASQGANTQYF
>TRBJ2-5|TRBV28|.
CASSSDSLYQETQYF
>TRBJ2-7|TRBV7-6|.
CASSPDFYEQYF
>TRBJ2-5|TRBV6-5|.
CASRRSGGPETQYF
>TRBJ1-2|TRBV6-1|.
CASRDTNYGYTF
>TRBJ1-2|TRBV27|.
CASSRPGTGWYGYTF
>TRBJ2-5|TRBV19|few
CASRSGGSETQYF
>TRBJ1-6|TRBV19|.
CASSTRENSPLHF
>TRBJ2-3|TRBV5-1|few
CASSSDRGPPDTQYF
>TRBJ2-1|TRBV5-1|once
CASSLQGAGKNNEQFF
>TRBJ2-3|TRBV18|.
CASSPGGRDTQYF
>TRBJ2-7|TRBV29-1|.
CSVGTVNYEQYF
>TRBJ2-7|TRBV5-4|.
CASSLGGQDEQYF
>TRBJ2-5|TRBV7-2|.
CASSLATAGGQETQYF
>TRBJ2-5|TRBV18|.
CASSPEYQETQYF
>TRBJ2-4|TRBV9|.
CASSPTQVAKNIQYF
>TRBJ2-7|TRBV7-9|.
CSSGTGWEQYF
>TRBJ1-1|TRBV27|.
CASSLTVNTEAFF
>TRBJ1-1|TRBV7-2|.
CASSLARGNTEAFF
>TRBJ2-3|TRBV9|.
CASSVFQGIADTQYF
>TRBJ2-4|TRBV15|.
CATSRERGNLQSQYF
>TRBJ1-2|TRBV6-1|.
CASSDGTARGYTF
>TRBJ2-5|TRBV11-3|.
CASSSGGRETQYF
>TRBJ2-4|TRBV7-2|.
CASSLVSGGGENIQYF
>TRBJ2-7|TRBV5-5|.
CASSLGVGYEQYF
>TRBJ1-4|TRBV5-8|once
CASSSESGTNEKLFF
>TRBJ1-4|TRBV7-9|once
CSSSFLSGQGGEKLFF
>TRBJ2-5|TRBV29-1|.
CSVSPGGGETQYF
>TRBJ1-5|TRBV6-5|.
CASRGGNQPQHF
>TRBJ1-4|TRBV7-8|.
CASSLGGGDEKLFF
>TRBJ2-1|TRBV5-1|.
CASSLGLPRGQFF